This T cell receptor (beta chain) was observed in a study of blood T cell repertoires in COVID-19. Study-wide context: Samples taken during acute and convalescent COVID-19 were collected in the United States, Italy and Spain. Sources were T cells, B-cell-depleted T cells, or PBMCs; the material itself was cDNA or gDNA.

In the authors' workflow: Amplification of reference gene primers provided the estimated nucleated cell counts. Repertoires were generated with immunoSEQ multiplex PCR, while TCRdb's copy carries only in-frame clones and drops some. Clonal size and the V and J genes are those of that table, whereas D and trimming came from the DNA. The sample lists 100,000 to 150,000 clones, roughly 74% occurring once. The V gene's germline CDR1 is SGHVS and CDR2 FQNEAQ. This CDR3 region has 16 residues. Trimming at V came to 6 bases and at J to 0 bases, leaving 10 bases not matched to a gene. The rearrangement links TRBV7-8 to TRBJ1-1; TRBD1 matches 7 bases. The sample comprised peripheral blood. This receptor was obtained from a man in his 60s with acute or convalescent COVID-19. CDR3 protein: CASSWAEGALNTEAFF. CDR3 sequence (DNA): TGTGCCAGCAGTTGGGCCGAGGGGGCCCTGAACACTGAAGCTTTCTTT.